One and the same sample provided the 29 T cell receptor beta chains below, sequenced in a study of beta chain features in type 1 diabetes. Expressed TCRB transcripts were sequenced because the isolated RNA had all been reverse transcribed beforehand. Method: immunoSEQ multiplex PCR; TCRdb's copy keeps in-frame clones and lacks some. The sample holds 350,000 to 450,000 clones, around 15% seen once. Sample: naive CD4+ T cells from blood. The receptors originated from a woman aged 18-29 years in good health.

The V and J genes are TRBV10-3 and TRBJ2-3, with D possibly matching TRBD2 (5 bases). The CDR3 covers 15 residues. Trimming took 4 bases from V and 2 from J, leaving 13 bases between them. Per germline, CDR1 ENHRY and CDR2 SYGVKD. CDR3 in DNA: TGTGCCATCAGTGGCAGAACGGGGTACACAGATACGCAGTATTTT. Amino acids: CAISGRTGYTDTQYF.

This clone was found a few times. The chain carries TRBV10-3 and TRBJ1-2; no clear D. CDR1 ENHRY and CDR2 SYGVKD come from the germline V gene. This CDR3 is 14 amino acids long. V was trimmed by 2 bases and J by 7 bases, leaving 14 bases between them. The DNA of the CDR3 is TGTGCCATCAGTGAGGAGGGCCCAAGGAGTGGCTACACCTTC. Its translation: CAISEEGPRSGYTF.

This clone was observed a few times. The CDR3 loop reads CASSSGLDYEQYF. CDR3 nucleotides: TGTGCCAGCAGCTCGGGACTAGACTACGAGCAGTACTTC. The V gene is TRBV11-2, the J gene TRBJ2-7; 8 positions match TRBD2. The CDR3 has 13 residues. With V trimmed by 4 bases and J by 3 bases, 2 bases remained unmatched. Germline V CDR1 and CDR2: SGHAT, FQNNGV.

This CDR3 reads CASSLEGTPYGYTF. The DNA for the CDR3 is TGCGCCAGCAGCTTGGAAGGGACTCCCTATGGCTACACCTTC. The chain joins TRBV5-1 to TRBJ1-2; possibly TRBD1 for D (5 bases). V was pared by 0 bases and J by 4 bases, with 10 bases between. Germline CDR1 is SGHRS and CDR2 is YFSETQ. This CDR3 is 14 amino acids long.

The rearrangement uses TRBV19 and TRBJ2-1, with 7 positions matching TRBD2. V was pared by 6 bases and J by 7 bases, with 18 bases of the junction left unmatched. The CDR3 totals 17 residues. Germline V CDR1 and CDR2: LNHDA, SQIVND (reference sequence). CDR3 loop: CASSGGGVAGVINEQFF. CDR3 bases: TGTGCCAGTAGCGGCGGGGGAGTGGCGGGAGTCATAAATGAGCAGTTCTTC.

The V gene is TRBV4-3, the J gene TRBJ2-1; 11 bases line up with TRBD2. V dropped 1 base and J dropped 7; count of bases not matched to a gene: 6. In germline, CDR1 is LGHNA, CDR2 YSLEER. This CDR3 region has 16 residues. CDR3 protein: CASSQGLAGGGNEQFF. CDR3 DNA: TGCGCCAGCAGCCAAGGTTTAGCGGGAGGGGGGAATGAGCAGTTCTTC.

This clone was recorded a few times. The chain is built from TRBV2 and TRBJ1-2, with D perhaps TRBD1 (6 bases). V was trimmed by 5 bases and J by 5 bases, leaving 12 bases between them. Germline V gives CDR1 SNHLY, CDR2 FYNNEI. This CDR3 has 13 residues. This CDR3 is CASSPGVGYGYTF. The CDR3 nucleotides are TGTGCCAGCAGTCCAGGGGTTGGGTATGGCTACACCTTC.

The rearrangement joins TRBV5-1 to TRBJ2-1; possible D gene TRBD1, 6 bases. The V end was cut by 7 bases, the J end by 2 bases, with 13 bases between. Germline assignment: CDR1 SGHRS and CDR2 YFSETQ. The CDR3 contains 14 residues. The chain's CDR3 is CASQPDRPYNEQFF. Written as DNA, the CDR3 is TGCGCCAGCCAACCGGACAGACCCTACAATGAGCAGTTCTTC.

This rearrangement joins TRBV7-3 to TRBJ2-6; 8 positions agree with TRBD1. Germline V gene sequence: CDR1 SGHTA, CDR2 FQGTGA. V shed 4 bases, J shed 2 bases, and the junction held 4 bases outside the gene matches. The CDR3 totals 16 residues. CDR3: CASSSWTGTGANVLTF. The CDR3 bases are TGTGCCAGCAGCTCCTGGACAGGGACTGGGGCCAACGTCCTGACTTTC. Looking up the rest from reference TRBV7-3 and TRBJ2-6 gives the full variable domain: GAGVSQTPSNKVTEKGKYVELRCDPISGHTALYWYRQSLGQGPEFLIYFQGTGAADDSGLPNDRFFAVRPEGSVSTLKIQRTERGDSAVYLCASSSWTGTGANVLTFGAGSRLTVL.

This clone appeared a few times. The chain employs TRBV30 and TRBJ2-7, with D possibly being TRBD2 (6 bases). The germline V gene encodes CDR1 GTSNPN and CDR2 SVGIG (reference sequence). Trimming removed 1 base at V and 3 bases at J, with 13 bases between. The length of the CDR3 is 14 residues. The CDR3 region is CAWSDVRGYYEQYF. CDR3 coding DNA: TGTGCCTGGAGTGATGTGCGGGGTTACTACGAGCAGTACTTC. The full variable domain, rest sourced from reference TRBV30 and TRBJ2-7, is SQTIHQWPATLVQPVGSPLSLECTVEGTSNPNLYWYRQAAGRGLQLLFYSVGIGQISSEVPQNLSASRPQDRQFILSSKKLLLSDSGFYLCAWSDVRGYYEQYFGPGTRLTVT.

This clone turned up a few times. This chain links TRBV30 with TRBJ2-5; TRBD1 matches 8 bases. Germline V gene data show CDR1 as GTSNPN and CDR2 as SVGIG (reference sequence). The CDR3 is 15 residues long. Trimming removed 0 bases from V and 5 bases from J; junction bases left unmatched: 8. As DNA, the CDR3 is TGTGCCTGGAGTGTGGGGACAGGCCTCAAGGAGACCCAGTACTTC. Translation gives CAWSVGTGLKETQYF. Supplemented by reference TRBV30 and TRBJ2-5, the full variable domain reads SQTIHQWPATLVQPVGSPLSLECTVEGTSNPNLYWYRQAAGRGLQLLFYSVGIGQISSEVPQNLSASRPQDRQFILSSKKLLLSDSGFYLCAWSVGTGLKETQYFGPGTRLLVL.

This chain links TRBV27 with TRBJ2-5; 14 bases line up with TRBD2. The ends lost 4 bases at V and 5 bases at J; junction bases unmatched: 3. The CDR3 extends over 15 amino acids. CDR1 and CDR2 from the germline V gene are MNHEY and SMNVEV (reference sequence). The CDR3 DNA sequence: TGTGCCAGCAGTTCGGGACTAGCGGGAGCGGAGACCCAGTACTTC. As protein: CASSSGLAGAETQYF.

This clone was observed a handful of times. A read error may account for a junction end that differs from germline. In the same sample, other DNA sequences code for this CDR3. The chain employs TRBV29-1 and TRBJ1-1; D perhaps matches TRBD1 (6 bases). Germline loops: CDR1 SQVTM, CDR2 ANQGSEA. The CDR3 sequence is 13 residues long. CDR3 in amino acids: CSAEGQTSTEAFF. In DNA form, the CDR3 reads TGCAGCGCTGAAGGACAGACTTCCACTGAAGCCTTCTTT. The full variable domain, its missing parts supplied by reference TRBV29-1 and TRBJ1-1, is SAVISQKPSRDICQRGTSLTIQCQVDSQVTMMFWYRQQPGQSLTLIATANQGSEATYESGFVIDKFPISRPNLTFSTLTVSNMSPEDSSIYLCSAEGQTSTEAFFGQGTRLTVV.

This clone was counted a few times. The chain couples TRBV14 to TRBJ2-7, with D tentatively TRBD1 (6 bases). V gave up 4 bases and J gave up 2 bases, with 18 bases separating them. CDR1 is SGHDN, CDR2 FVKESK, per germline. The CDR3 spans 16 residues. The CDR3 DNA sequence: TGTGCCAGCAGCCCGGTCGGATACAGGGTGACCTACGAGCAGTACTTC. Protein product: CASSPVGYRVTYEQYF.

A note on this clone: Other DNA variants within this sample encode the same CDR3. In DNA, the CDR3 is TGCAGCGTCGGGGACAGGGCTAACTATGGCTACACCTTC. Its translation: CSVGDRANYGYTF. V gene TRBV29-1 combines with J gene TRBJ1-2; 9 bases align to TRBD1. This CDR3 has 13 amino acids. CDR1 is SQVTM, CDR2 ANQGSEA, per germline. The V segment lost 6 bases and the J segment 0 bases; nucleotides outside the gene matches: 2.

The chain couples TRBV29-1 to TRBJ2-5; 7 bases match TRBD2. The J segment lost 4 bases and the V segment lost 4 bases, leaving 9 bases of the junction unmatched. Germline V gene data show CDR1 as SQVTM and CDR2 as ANQGSEA. This CDR3 comprises 14 residues. The CDR3 is CSVVRGGSRETQYF. The CDR3 DNA is TGCAGCGTTGTTCGAGGCGGGAGTAGAGAGACCCAGTACTTC.

The sample holds a few counts of this clone. This chain uses TRBV7-2 with TRBJ2-7; 8 bases are shared with TRBD1. Trimming cost V 6 bases and J 5 bases; bases outside gene matches: 6. The CDR3 loop spans 13 amino acids. Germline assignment: CDR1 SGHTA and CDR2 FQGNSA. The CDR3 protein is CASSAGQVHEQYF. In DNA form, the CDR3 reads TGTGCCAGCAGTGCGGGACAGGTCCACGAGCAGTACTTC.

This clone was picked up a small number of times. J is TRBJ2-1 and V is TRBV13; weak D call: TRBD1 (5 bases). Germline CDR1 reads PRHDT; CDR2 reads FYEKMQ (reference sequence). The CDR3 is made up of 14 amino acids. Trimming took off 2 bases at V and 10 bases at J, with 15 bases between the two ends. The CDR3 DNA sequence: TGTGCCAGCAGCTTACGTACTGGGGCGTACGAGCAGTTCTTC. The encoded protein is CASSLRTGAYEQFF.

This clone was observed a few times. The chain uses TRBV25-1 and TRBJ2-1; 8 positions match TRBD1. V dropped 6 bases and J dropped 9; count of bases not matched to a gene: 7. CDR1 is MGHDK and CDR2 is SYGVNS in the germline V gene. The CDR3 extends over 13 amino acids. The CDR3 DNA reads as TGTGCCAGCAGAGGACAGGGAGGCGGTGAGCAGTTCTTC. Translation: CASRGQGGGEQFF.

This clone was seen only a few times. This chain links TRBV30 with TRBJ2-7; D gene uncertain. The CDR3 runs to 12 residues. In germline, CDR1 is GTSNPN, CDR2 SVGIG (reference sequence). The germline V and J ends were trimmed by 4 bases and 2 bases, with 9 bases remaining between them. The CDR3 loop reads CAWNTATYEQYF. In DNA form, the CDR3 reads TGTGCCTGGAATACAGCTACCTACGAGCAGTACTTC.

This clone was observed a few times. V usage is TRBV18 and J usage is TRBJ2-7; 10 positions match TRBD1. Germline V gives CDR1 KGHSH, CDR2 LQKENI. V was clipped by 3 bases and J by 5 bases; unmatched bases: 4. The CDR3 length is 14 residues. The CDR3 DNA sequence: TGTGCCAGCTCACCCTGGACAGGGGGGGACGAGCAGTACTTC. Protein: CASSPWTGGDEQYF.

The chain uses TRBV28 and TRBJ1-1; D gene ambiguous. The CDR3 covers 14 residues. Trimming removed 5 bases from V and 1 base from J, with 11 bases in between. Germline loops: CDR1 MDHEN, CDR2 SYDVKM. DNA for the CDR3: TGTGCCAGCAGTCCCCACTCCGGGAACACTGAAGCTTTCTTT. Protein product: CASSPHSGNTEAFF.

This clone was observed a handful of times. V usage is TRBV30 and J usage is TRBJ2-1; 9 positions agree with TRBD2. V was pared by 8 bases and J by 4 bases, with 9 bases of the junction left unmatched. The CDR3 covers 14 residues. CDR1 and CDR2 (germline): GTSNPN, SVGIG (reference sequence). The DNA for the CDR3 is TGTGCCCGGACCGGGACTAGCAGTTACAATGAGCAGTTCTTC. As protein: CARTGTSSYNEQFF.

This clone was counted only a few times. This rearrangement joins TRBV30 to TRBJ1-1; TRBD1 might be the D (5 bases). Between the trimmed V and J ends, which lost 2 bases and 4 bases, there was a span of 23 bases. The CDR3 consists of 17 residues. The V gene's germline CDR1 is GTSNPN and CDR2 SVGIG (reference sequence). The CDR3 DNA is TGTGCCTGGAGTATGGAGAGGGTTTCGGGGGAGGGCACTGAAGCTTTCTTT. Its translation is CAWSMERVSGEGTEAFF.

The V and J genes are TRBV19 and TRBJ1-4, with D possibly being TRBD1 (5 bases). CDR1 is LNHDA, CDR2 SQIVND, per germline (reference sequence). The V end lost 4 bases, the J end lost 8 bases, and 11 bases lay between the germline ends. The CDR3 contains 13 residues. CDR3 DNA: TGTGCCAGTAGTACTTCCCGACAGGAAAAACTGTTTTTT. Its protein is CASSTSRQEKLFF.

Remarks on this clone: This CDR3 is also generated by other DNA sequences in the sample. The chain is built from TRBV30 and TRBJ1-2; D unresolved. With 0 bases removed from V and 7 bases from J, the gap between germline ends came to 6 bases. The CDR3 totals 11 residues. Germline CDR1 is GTSNPN and CDR2 is SVGIG (reference sequence). The CDR3 bases are TGTGCCTGGAGTGTACGGGGTGGCTACACCTTC. Its translation is CAWSVRGGYTF.

The sample holds a few counts of this clone. V gene TRBV29-1 combines with J gene TRBJ2-2; 8 bases are shared with TRBD1. CDR3 size: 16 residues. V gave up 3 bases and J gave up 5 bases; unmatched junction bases: 11. Germline assignment: CDR1 SQVTM and CDR2 ANQGSEA. DNA of the CDR3: TGCAGCGTTGATGGGGCGACAGGGGTAACAACCGGGGAGCTGTTTTTT. This encodes CSVDGATGVTTGELFF.

The rearrangement uses TRBV28 and TRBJ2-3; TRBD2 is a possible D gene (6 bases). This CDR3 is built from 13 residues. In germline, CDR1 is MDHEN, CDR2 SYDVKM. V lost 10 bases and J 0 bases, leaving 11 bases between the germline ends. The CDR3 spells CAIADSSTDTQYF. The CDR3, as DNA: TGTGCCATAGCGGACTCTAGCACAGATACGCAGTATTTT.

The chain joins TRBV7-9 to TRBJ2-7; possible D gene TRBD2, 6 bases. Germline V lookup: CDR1 SEHNR, CDR2 FQNEAQ (reference sequence). The CDR3 has 13 residues. The germline V and J ends were trimmed by 6 bases and 2 bases, with 11 bases remaining between them. CDR3 sequence reads: CASRTGLAYEQYF. The CDR3 DNA follows: TGTGCCAGCAGAACGGGACTGGCCTACGAGCAGTACTTC.